This TCR beta chain appears in the sequencing data of a study of technical replicates of blood from several donors. The germline V gene encodes CDR1 MDHEN and CDR2 SYDVKM. Trimming took 7 bases from V and 9 from J; bases not matched to a gene: 11. The CDR3 is 13 residues long. Generated by immunoSEQ multiplex PCR, the TCRdb table keeps only in-frame clones and is missing some. The repertoire consists of 75,000 to 95,000 clones, with around 94% occurring once and the leading ten covering 0.25% to 0.3%. Specimen: T cells isolated from PBMCs. The V gene is TRBV28, the J gene TRBJ2-5; 7 positions match TRBD2. The source is a human donor in good health. The CDR3 coding sequence is TGTGCCAGCAACATTCTAGCGGACGGGGCCCAGTACTTC. Amino acids: CASNILADGAQYF.